The clone carrying this T cell receptor (beta chain) was detected ten times or more. This sample was included in a study of read filtering for tumor transcriptome and immune sequencing. Study as a whole: After DNase treatment, RNA was made into whole-transcriptome libraries.

Germline values: CDR1 MNHNS, CDR2 SASEGT. This CDR3 is built from 14 residues. J lost 6 bases, V lost 4 bases, and 4 bases had no gene match. From about 400 ng of RNA, a library with molecular barcoded alpha/delta and beta/gamma adaptors was made. A single record per CDR3 protein comes from TCRdb applying MiXCR to the reads. The data show 100,000 to 150,000 distinct CDR3 sequences, about an eighth seen once. The rearrangement joins TRBV6-1 to TRBJ1-5, with TRBD1 matching over 9 bases. The clonotype originates from a donor aged 40 or over with multiple myeloma. Input material: a population of CD138-negative cells sorted from bone marrow. CDR3 sequence reads: CASSGDRGFQPQHF. For the CDR3, the DNA is TGTGCCAGCAGTGGAGACAGGGGGTTTCAGCCCCAGCATTTT.